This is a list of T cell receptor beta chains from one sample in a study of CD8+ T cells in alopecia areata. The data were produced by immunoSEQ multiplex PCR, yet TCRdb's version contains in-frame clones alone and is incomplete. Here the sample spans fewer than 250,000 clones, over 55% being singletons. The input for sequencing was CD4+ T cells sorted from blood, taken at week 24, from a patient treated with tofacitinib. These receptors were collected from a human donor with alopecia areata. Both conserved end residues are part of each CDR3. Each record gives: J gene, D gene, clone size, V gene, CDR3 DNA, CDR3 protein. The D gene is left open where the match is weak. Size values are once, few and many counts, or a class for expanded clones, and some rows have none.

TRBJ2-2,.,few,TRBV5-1,TGCGCCAGCAGCTTGGAGTACTACACCGGGGAGCTGTTTTTT,CASSLEYYTGELFF
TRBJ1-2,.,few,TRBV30,TGTGCCTGGAGTGTACTCCCTTTTGCGCGGCGGCAGCACCTTTATGGCTACACCTTC,CAWSVLPFARRQHLYGYTF
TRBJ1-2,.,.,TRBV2,TGTGCCAGCAGTGATGAGGCAGGAGTCTATGGCTACACCTTC,CASSDEAGVYGYTF
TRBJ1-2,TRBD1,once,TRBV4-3,TGCGCCAGCAGCCCGGACAGGGGGAACTATGGCTACACCTTC,CASSPDRGNYGYTF
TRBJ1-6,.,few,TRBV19,TGTGCCAGTAGTATAAATCGGGGAGGCGATTCACCCCTCCACTTT,CASSINRGGDSPLHF
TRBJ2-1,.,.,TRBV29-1,TGCAGCGTTGATTCGAGCAAGGTACAGAGGGGGGAGCAGTTCTTC,CSVDSSKVQRGEQFF
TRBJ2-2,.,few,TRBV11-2,TGTGCCAGCAGCTTATCCCCGGGGGCCTTGACCGGGGAGCTGTTTTTT,CASSLSPGALTGELFF
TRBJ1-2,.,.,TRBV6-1,TGTGCCAGCGAGACCAGGCGTGCTATAGATGGCTACACCTTC,CASETRRAIDGYTF
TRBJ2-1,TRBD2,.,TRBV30,TGTGCCTGGAGACTGAGCGGGGGGGGCCAGTTCTTC,CAWRLSGGGQFF
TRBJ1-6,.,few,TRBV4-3,TGCGCCAGCAGCCAAGAGTGGCAGGGTGGTACACCCCTCCACTTT,CASSQEWQGGTPLHF
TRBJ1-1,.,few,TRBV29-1,TGCAGCGCTTACTTAAACACTGAAGCTTTCTTT,CSAYLNTEAFF
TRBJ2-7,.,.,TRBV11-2,TGTGCCAGCAGCTTAGATAGTGGAACGGGGAGCTGGGCTTACGAGCAGTACTTC,CASSLDSGTGSWAYEQYF
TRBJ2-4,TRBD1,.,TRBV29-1,TGCAGCGCGGAAGACAGGGTAATTCAGTACTTC,CSAEDRVIQYF